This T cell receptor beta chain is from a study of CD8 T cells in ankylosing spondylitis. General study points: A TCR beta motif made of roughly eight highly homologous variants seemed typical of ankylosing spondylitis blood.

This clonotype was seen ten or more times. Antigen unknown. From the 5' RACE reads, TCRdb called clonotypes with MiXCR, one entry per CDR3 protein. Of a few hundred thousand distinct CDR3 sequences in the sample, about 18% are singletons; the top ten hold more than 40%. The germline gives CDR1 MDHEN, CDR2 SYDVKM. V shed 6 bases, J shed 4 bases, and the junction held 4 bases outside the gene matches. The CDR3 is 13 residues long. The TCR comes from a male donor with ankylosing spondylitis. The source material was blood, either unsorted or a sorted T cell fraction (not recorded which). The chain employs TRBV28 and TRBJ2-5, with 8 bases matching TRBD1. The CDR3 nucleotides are TGTGCCAGCAGCCCGGACAGGGCAGAGACCCAGTACTTC. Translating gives CASSPDRAETQYF.